Included here is one TCR beta chain sequence, with context. Clones were read by immunoSEQ multiplex PCR, and TCRdb kept only the in-frame ones, dropping some. The sample records 300,000 to 400,000 clones, over 85% being singletons. This specimen belongs to a study of blood T cell repertoires in COVID-19. The source of this sequence is a man in his sixties who had recovered from COVID-19. What was sequenced was PBMCs or T cells enriched from blood (not recorded which).

The CDR3 nucleotides are TGTGCCAGCAGCTACTCCCCGGGACAGACAAAACTGTTTTTT. The encoded protein is CASSYSPGQTKLFF. This chain joins TRBV7-2 and TRBJ1-4, with TRBD1 identical over 7 bases. The CDR3 sequence is 14 residues long. The V gene's germline CDR1 is SGHTA and CDR2 FQGNSA. V shed 4 bases, J shed 10 bases, and the junction held 9 bases outside the gene matches.